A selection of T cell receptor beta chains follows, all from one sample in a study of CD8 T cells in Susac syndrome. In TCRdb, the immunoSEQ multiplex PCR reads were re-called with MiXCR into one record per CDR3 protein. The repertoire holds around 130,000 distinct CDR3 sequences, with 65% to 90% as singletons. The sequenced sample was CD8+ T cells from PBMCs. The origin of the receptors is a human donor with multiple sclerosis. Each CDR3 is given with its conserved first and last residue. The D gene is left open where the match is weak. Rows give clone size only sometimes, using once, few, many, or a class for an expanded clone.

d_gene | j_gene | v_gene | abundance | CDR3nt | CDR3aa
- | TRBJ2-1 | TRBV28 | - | TGTGCCACCCGGGACAATGAGCAGTTCTTC | CATRDNEQFF
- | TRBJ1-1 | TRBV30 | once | TGTGCCTGGAGGACGGGAGAGGCGATGAACACTGAAGCTTTCTTT | CAWRTGEAMNTEAFF
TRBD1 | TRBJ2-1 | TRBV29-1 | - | TGCAGCGTAAACAGGGGGAGCTCCTACAATGAGCAGTTCTTC | CSVNRGSSYNEQFF
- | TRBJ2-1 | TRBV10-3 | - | TGTGCCATCAGTGATATCGGGTTGGTGGTTGAGCAGTTCTTC | CAISDIGLVVEQFF
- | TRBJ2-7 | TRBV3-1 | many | TGCGCCAGCAGCCACTCCTACGAGCAGTACTTC | CASSHSYEQYF
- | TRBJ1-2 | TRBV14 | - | TGTGCCAGCAGCCAATTATGGTACGACTATGGCTACACCTTC | CASSQLWYDYGYTF
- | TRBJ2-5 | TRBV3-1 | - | TGTGCCAGCAGCCACTGGGACAAAGAGAGGGAGACCCAGTACTTC | CASSHWDKERETQYF
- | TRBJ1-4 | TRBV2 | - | TGTGCCAGCAGCGATACGGGAGAATTCCCTTCCCCTTATAATGAAAAACTGTTTTTT | CASSDTGEFPSPYNEKLFF
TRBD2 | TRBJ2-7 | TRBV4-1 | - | TGCGCCAGCAGCCAAGGTGTTAGCGGGCACTCCTACGAGCAGTACTTC | CASSQGVSGHSYEQYF
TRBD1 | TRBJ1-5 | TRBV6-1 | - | TGTGCCAGCAGGTCCCCGGGACAGGGGTTGAACCTCAATCAGCCCCAGCATTTT | CASRSPGQGLNLNQPQHF
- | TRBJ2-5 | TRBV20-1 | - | TGCAGTGCTTCAAAGCTGGGGCAATACTCACTTCAAGAGACCCAGTACTTC | CSASKLGQYSLQETQYF
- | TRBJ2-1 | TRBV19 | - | TGTGCCAGTAGTATTTTCGGACTCACCAACGGGAATGAGCAGTTCTTC | CASSIFGLTNGNEQFF
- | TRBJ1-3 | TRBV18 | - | TGTGCCAGCTCACCGGACCGGGCCTCAGGAAACACCATATATTTT | CASSPDRASGNTIYF
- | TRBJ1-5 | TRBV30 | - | TGTGCGGGGGGAGGCAAGTATAGCAATCAGCCCCAGCATTTT | CAGGGKYSNQPQHF
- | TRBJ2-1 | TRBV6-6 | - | TGTGCCAGCAGTGAGTTGGACTACTACAATGAGCAGTTCTTC | CASSELDYYNEQFF
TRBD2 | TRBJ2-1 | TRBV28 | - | TGTGCCACCCGACCACCCTCCGTGATAGCGGGAGCGAAGAGCGATGAGCAGTTCTTC | CATRPPSVIAGAKSDEQFF
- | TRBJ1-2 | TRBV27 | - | TGTGCCAGCAGTTTCTCAGGGTATCATGGCTACACCTTC | CASSFSGYHGYTF
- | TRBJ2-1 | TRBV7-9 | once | TGTGCCAGCAGCTTCCCCGCCGCGGGCGGGAACAATGAGCAGTTCTTC | CASSFPAAGGNNEQFF
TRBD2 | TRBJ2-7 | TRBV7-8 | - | TGTGCCAGCAGCCCGACTAGCGGAACCTACGAGCAGTACTTC | CASSPTSGTYEQYF
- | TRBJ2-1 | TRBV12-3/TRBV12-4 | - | TGTGCCAGCAGAGGCCCTAGCTGGTATGAGCAGTTCTTC | CASRGPSWYEQFF
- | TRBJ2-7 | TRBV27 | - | TGTGCCAGCAGTTTAGGGTACGGCTACGAGCAGTACTTC | CASSLGYGYEQYF
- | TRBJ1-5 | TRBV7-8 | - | TGTGCCAGCAGCTTAGCGTGGGCCGTCAATAGCAATCAGCCCCAGCATTTT | CASSLAWAVNSNQPQHF
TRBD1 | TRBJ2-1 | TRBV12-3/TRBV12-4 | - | TGTGCCAGCTCCCCGGGACAGGGCCTCCGGGGTGAGCAGTTCTTC | CASSPGQGLRGEQFF
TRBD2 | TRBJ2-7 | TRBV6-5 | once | TGTGCCAGCAGCGGGACTAGCGGGGGAGAGCAGTACTTC | CASSGTSGGEQYF
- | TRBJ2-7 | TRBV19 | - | TGTGCCAGTAGTATAGAAGGGAACGAATACGAGCAGTACTTC | CASSIEGNEYEQYF
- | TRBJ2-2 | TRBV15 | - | TGTGCCACCCAGATGCCGACCGGGGAGCTGTTTTTT | CATQMPTGELFF
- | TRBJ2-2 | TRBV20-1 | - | TGCAGTGCCAGTGTTCTCGACTACACCGGGGAGCTGTTTTTT | CSASVLDYTGELFF
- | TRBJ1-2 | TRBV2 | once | TGTGCCAGCAGTGAATGGACGGATGGCTACACCTTC | CASSEWTDGYTF
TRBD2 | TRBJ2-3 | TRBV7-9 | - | TGTGCCAGCAGCCCCCCCCCGGGACTATACCCCGACGAGACAGATACGCAGTATTTT | CASSPPPGLYPDETDTQYF
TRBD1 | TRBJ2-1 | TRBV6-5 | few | TGTGCCAGCAGTTACTCGAACAGGGGGCTTGGTGAGCAGTTCTTC | CASSYSNRGLGEQFF
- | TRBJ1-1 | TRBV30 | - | TGTGCCTGGTCGGGGGGGGCGACTGAAGCTTTCTTT | CAWSGGATEAFF
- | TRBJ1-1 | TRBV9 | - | TGTGCCAGCAGCGTGATCAGGGGCGGGAACACTGAAGCTTTCTTT | CASSVIRGGNTEAFF
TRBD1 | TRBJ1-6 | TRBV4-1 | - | TGCGCCAGCAGTCCGGGACAGCTCAATAATTCACCCCTCCACTTT | CASSPGQLNNSPLHF
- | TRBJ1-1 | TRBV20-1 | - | TGCAGTGCTAAACGTCGAGGGTTCATGAACACTGAAGCTTTCTTT | CSAKRRGFMNTEAFF
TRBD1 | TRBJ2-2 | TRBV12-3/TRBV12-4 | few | TGTGCCAGCTGTTACAGGGGTTCGAACACCGGGGAGCTGTTTTTT | CASCYRGSNTGELFF